This TCR beta chain is from a study of blood T cell repertoires in COVID-19. Study-level background: There were acute and convalescent COVID-19 samples, and they came from the United States, Italy and Spain.

Per the original methods: From reference gene primer amplification, estimates of nucleated cell counts were derived. The method was immunoSEQ multiplex PCR; TCRdb's version includes in-frame clones alone and lacks a portion of them. V and J calls and clone size are as listed in that table; D and trimming were resolved from the DNA. The sample has more than 200,000 clones, roughly 82% seen once. This clone was found a few times. The V gene's germline CDR1 is MNHNY and CDR2 SVGAGI (reference sequence). V lost 6 bases, J lost 3 bases, and 6 bases stayed unmatched. The CDR3 covers 14 residues. This chain links TRBV6-6 with TRBJ2-7, with 9 bases fitting TRBD1. The TCR was taken from a woman of 80 years or more with active or convalescent COVID-19. What was sequenced was peripheral blood. The CDR3 loop is CASREQGADYEQYF. The DNA for the CDR3 is TGTGCCAGCAGAGAACAGGGGGCTGACTACGAGCAGTACTTC.